Listed below are T cell receptor beta chains from one sample, sequenced in a study of shared clonotypes between healthy human individuals. Data came from immunoSEQ multiplex PCR; TCRdb stores just in-frame clones and leaves some out. This sample carries about 1 million clones, around 76% of them seen once, and the ten largest clones take approximately 1.5%. The specimen was memory CD4+ T cells sorted from blood. These TCRs come from a man aged 18-30 years in good health. Both conserved end residues are part of each CDR3. D genes are given only for firm matches. Size tells how often a clone was seen (once, few, many) or the class of an expanded clone, and some rows leave it out.

V gene: TRBV5-4
CDR3 length: 14
J gene: TRBJ2-1
D gene: TRBD1
clone size: NA
CDR3 DNA: TGTGCCAGCAGCTTGGGGGACAGGCTTGGGGAGCAGTTCTTC
CDR3 protein: CASSLGDRLGEQFF

V gene: TRBV9
CDR3 length: 14
J gene: TRBJ2-7
D gene: NA
clone size: NA
CDR3 DNA: TGTGCCAGCAGCGCCGGAACCCACTCCTACGAGCAGTACTTC
CDR3 protein: CASSAGTHSYEQYF

V gene: TRBV7-2
CDR3 length: 14
J gene: TRBJ2-1
D gene: TRBD2
clone size: NA
CDR3 DNA: TGTGCCAGCACCCCGACTAGCGGGAGGCCCGGGCAGTTCTTC
CDR3 protein: CASTPTSGRPGQFF

V gene: TRBV28
CDR3 length: 16
J gene: TRBJ2-4
D gene: NA
clone size: few
CDR3 DNA: TGTGCCAGCAGCCTACCGGGGGGCCTAGCCAAAAACATTCAGTACTTC
CDR3 protein: CASSLPGGLAKNIQYF

V gene: TRBV5-1
CDR3 length: 14
J gene: TRBJ2-2
D gene: NA
clone size: NA
CDR3 DNA: TGCGCCAGCAGGCATTCCGGGGACACCGGGGAGCTGTTTTTT
CDR3 protein: CASRHSGDTGELFF

V gene: TRBV30
CDR3 length: 15
J gene: TRBJ2-3
D gene: TRBD1
clone size: NA
CDR3 DNA: TGTGCCTGGAGTCCAGGACAGGGGGCCTCAGATACGCAGTATTTT
CDR3 protein: CAWSPGQGASDTQYF

V gene: TRBV15
CDR3 length: 18
J gene: TRBJ1-6
D gene: TRBD1
clone size: NA
CDR3 DNA: TGTGCCACCAGCAGAGAAAACGGGACAGGGGGCGACAATTCACCCCTCCACTTT
CDR3 protein: CATSRENGTGGDNSPLHF

V gene: TRBV18
CDR3 length: 12
J gene: TRBJ1-6
D gene: NA
clone size: NA
CDR3 DNA: TGTGCCAGCTCACCTTCCAGGACAGATCTCCACTTT
CDR3 protein: CASSPSRTDLHF

V gene: TRBV6-6
CDR3 length: 15
J gene: TRBJ1-2
D gene: NA
clone size: few
CDR3 DNA: TGTGCCAGCAGTCCTCGGGAGGACGGGAACTATGGCTACACCTTC
CDR3 protein: CASSPREDGNYGYTF

V gene: TRBV6-5
CDR3 length: 14
J gene: TRBJ2-7
D gene: NA
clone size: NA
CDR3 DNA: TGTGCCAGCAGTCGTCAGGACGTCGAGTACGAGCAGTACTTC
CDR3 protein: CASSRQDVEYEQYF

V gene: TRBV18
CDR3 length: 16
J gene: TRBJ2-1
D gene: TRBD1
clone size: NA
CDR3 DNA: TGTGCCAGCTCACCCCCACTACAGGGGCCCTACAATGAGCAGTTCTTC
CDR3 protein: CASSPPLQGPYNEQFF

V gene: TRBV5-4
CDR3 length: 16
J gene: TRBJ2-2
D gene: TRBD1
clone size: once
CDR3 DNA: TGTGCCAGCAGCCTGGGACAGGCCTCGAACACCGGGGAGCTGTTTTTT
CDR3 protein: CASSLGQASNTGELFF

V gene: TRBV28
CDR3 length: 15
J gene: TRBJ1-4
D gene: NA
clone size: few
CDR3 DNA: TGTGCCAGCAGGGCTACAGGCGCGGCTAATGAAAAACTGTTTTTT
CDR3 protein: CASRATGAANEKLFF

V gene: TRBV6-1
CDR3 length: 14
J gene: TRBJ2-7
D gene: NA
clone size: few
CDR3 DNA: TGTGCCAGCAGTGAAACCGGCAAATCCTACGAGCAGTACTTC
CDR3 protein: CASSETGKSYEQYF

V gene: TRBV7-2
CDR3 length: 17
J gene: TRBJ2-3
D gene: NA
clone size: NA
CDR3 DNA: TGTGCCAGCAGCCTCCCGGTCGGTGCGGTTAGCACAGATACGCAGTATTTT
CDR3 protein: CASSLPVGAVSTDTQYF

V gene: TRBV10-3
CDR3 length: 13
J gene: TRBJ2-3
D gene: NA
clone size: NA
CDR3 DNA: TGTGCCATCAGAGACCAGTTCACAGATACGCAGTATTTT
CDR3 protein: CAIRDQFTDTQYF

V gene: TRBV18
CDR3 length: 14
J gene: TRBJ2-7
D gene: TRBD1
clone size: NA
CDR3 DNA: TGTGCCAGCTCACTGGGACAGGGGGGAGGCGAGCAGTACTTC
CDR3 protein: CASSLGQGGGEQYF

V gene: TRBV9
CDR3 length: 16
J gene: TRBJ2-1
D gene: TRBD2
clone size: NA
CDR3 DNA: TGTGCCAGCAGCAGACCCGGGACTAGCGGGGGTAGTGAGCAGTTCTTC
CDR3 protein: CASSRPGTSGGSEQFF

V gene: TRBV11-2
CDR3 length: 13
J gene: TRBJ2-2
D gene: NA
clone size: NA
CDR3 DNA: TGTGCCAGCAGCTTACTTGTTTCCGGGGAGCTGTTTTTT
CDR3 protein: CASSLLVSGELFF

V gene: TRBV20-1
CDR3 length: 11
J gene: TRBJ1-1
D gene: NA
clone size: few
CDR3 DNA: TGCAGTGCAAGTCCTAACACTGAAGCTTTCTTT
CDR3 protein: CSASPNTEAFF

V gene: TRBV5-8
CDR3 length: 15
J gene: TRBJ2-6
D gene: NA
clone size: NA
CDR3 DNA: TGTGCCAGCAGCCCTCGACCTTCTGGGGCCAACGTCCTGACTTTC
CDR3 protein: CASSPRPSGANVLTF

V gene: TRBV30
CDR3 length: 13
J gene: TRBJ1-2
D gene: NA
clone size: NA
CDR3 DNA: TGTGCCTGGAGTCCTGATCCCCGCTATGGCTACACCTTC
CDR3 protein: CAWSPDPRYGYTF

V gene: TRBV15
CDR3 length: 17
J gene: TRBJ2-1
D gene: NA
clone size: once
CDR3 DNA: TGTGCCACCAGCAGAGATTACCGGTCAGGCTTTCGCAATGAGCAGTTCTTC
CDR3 protein: CATSRDYRSGFRNEQFF

V gene: TRBV2
CDR3 length: 13
J gene: TRBJ1-3
D gene: NA
clone size: NA
CDR3 DNA: TGTGCCAGCGGGGGAGGCTCTGGAAACACCATATATTTT
CDR3 protein: CASGGGSGNTIYF

V gene: TRBV28
CDR3 length: 15
J gene: TRBJ1-3
D gene: NA
clone size: NA
CDR3 DNA: TGTGCCAGCGTTACTGGCGGGAGTTCTGGAAACACCATATATTTT
CDR3 protein: CASVTGGSSGNTIYF

V gene: TRBV6-5
CDR3 length: 15
J gene: TRBJ1-2
D gene: NA
clone size: NA
CDR3 DNA: TGTGCCAGCAGTTACTCTGGGGGGGGCGGCTATGGCTACACCTTC
CDR3 protein: CASSYSGGGGYGYTF

V gene: TRBV11-2
CDR3 length: 17
J gene: TRBJ2-6
D gene: NA
clone size: NA
CDR3 DNA: TGTGCCAGCAGTCTAACGGGGCATTCCACTGGGGCCAACGTCCTGACTTTC
CDR3 protein: CASSLTGHSTGANVLTF

V gene: TRBV15
CDR3 length: 17
J gene: TRBJ2-5
D gene: TRBD2
clone size: NA
CDR3 DNA: TGTGCCACCAGCAGAGGGGGAGGGACGGGGTACCAAGAGACCCAGTACTTC
CDR3 protein: CATSRGGGTGYQETQYF

V gene: TRBV13
CDR3 length: 18
J gene: TRBJ2-2
D gene: NA
clone size: NA
CDR3 DNA: TGTGCCAGCAGCTTTGCCTATTGGGGTGAACCGAACACCGGGGAGCTGTTTTTT
CDR3 protein: CASSFAYWGEPNTGELFF

V gene: TRBV4-1
CDR3 length: 16
J gene: TRBJ2-3
D gene: TRBD1
clone size: few
CDR3 DNA: TGCGCCAGCAGCCCACCGACAGGGGGCAGTCCAGATACGCAGTATTTT
CDR3 protein: CASSPPTGGSPDTQYF

V gene: TRBV10-3
CDR3 length: 14
J gene: TRBJ1-1
D gene: NA
clone size: NA
CDR3 DNA: TGTGCCCCTAATCGTGGCAGATTGAACACTGAAGCTTTCTTT
CDR3 protein: CAPNRGRLNTEAFF

V gene: TRBV16
CDR3 length: 14
J gene: TRBJ2-7
D gene: NA
clone size: NA
CDR3 DNA: TGTGCCAGCAGCCAATCCAGGGAAGCGTACGAGCAGTACTTC
CDR3 protein: CASSQSREAYEQYF

V gene: TRBV27
CDR3 length: 14
J gene: TRBJ1-1
D gene: NA
clone size: few
CDR3 DNA: TGTGCCAGCAGTTTAAGGTCAGGGTATCACAGAGCTTTCTTT
CDR3 protein: CASSLRSGYHRAFF

V gene: TRBV2
CDR3 length: 14
J gene: TRBJ2-2
D gene: TRBD1
clone size: NA
CDR3 DNA: TGTGCCAGCAACCGGGACAGGAATACCGGGGAGCTGTTTTTT
CDR3 protein: CASNRDRNTGELFF

V gene: TRBV15
CDR3 length: 16
J gene: TRBJ1-1
D gene: TRBD1
clone size: NA
CDR3 DNA: TGTGCCACCAGCAGAGGGGGCAGGGGGCAGATTACTGAAGCTTTCTTT
CDR3 protein: CATSRGGRGQITEAFF

V gene: TRBV6-5
CDR3 length: 16
J gene: TRBJ2-6
D gene: NA
clone size: once
CDR3 DNA: TGTGCCAGCAGTTACCCCGGGACCTCTGGGGCCAACGTCCTGACTTTC
CDR3 protein: CASSYPGTSGANVLTF

V gene: TRBV28
CDR3 length: 13
J gene: TRBJ1-2
D gene: NA
clone size: NA
CDR3 DNA: TGTGCCAGCAGTTTCCCAGGGATCGGTGGCTACACCTTC
CDR3 protein: CASSFPGIGGYTF

V gene: TRBV9
CDR3 length: 13
J gene: TRBJ1-1
D gene: NA
clone size: few
CDR3 DNA: TGTGCCAGCAGCGTTGCCGGGCCCACTGAAGCTTTCTTT
CDR3 protein: CASSVAGPTEAFF

V gene: TRBV27
CDR3 length: 11
J gene: TRBJ2-3
D gene: NA
clone size: NA
CDR3 DNA: TGTGCCAGCACCTACACAGATACGCAGTATTTT
CDR3 protein: CASTYTDTQYF

V gene: TRBV5-4
CDR3 length: 15
J gene: TRBJ1-2
D gene: NA
clone size: NA
CDR3 DNA: TGTGCCAGCAGCTTGGCGGGGCCGACTAACTATGGCTACACCTTC
CDR3 protein: CASSLAGPTNYGYTF

V gene: TRBV6-6
CDR3 length: 11
J gene: TRBJ1-5
D gene: NA
clone size: NA
CDR3 DNA: TGTGCCAGCAGTTGGGAGGAAGCCCAGCATTTT
CDR3 protein: CASSWEEAQHF

V gene: TRBV6-1
CDR3 length: 16
J gene: TRBJ1-6
D gene: NA
clone size: NA
CDR3 DNA: TGTGCCAGCAGTGAAGCCCCAACCCGGGGCCTTTCACCCCTCCACTTT
CDR3 protein: CASSEAPTRGLSPLHF

V gene: TRBV19
CDR3 length: 14
J gene: TRBJ1-6
D gene: NA
clone size: NA
CDR3 DNA: TGTGCCAGTAGGATAAGCTCCTATAATTCACCCCTCCACTTT
CDR3 protein: CASRISSYNSPLHF

V gene: TRBV5-1
CDR3 length: 15
J gene: TRBJ2-1
D gene: TRBD2
clone size: NA
CDR3 DNA: TGCGCCAGCAGGGAAGGGACTAGCGGGGGCAATGAGCAGTTCTTC
CDR3 protein: CASREGTSGGNEQFF

V gene: TRBV4-3
CDR3 length: 14
J gene: TRBJ2-5
D gene: NA
clone size: NA
CDR3 DNA: TGCGCCAGCAGCCAAGCGGTCTCTTACGAGACCCAGTACTTC
CDR3 protein: CASSQAVSYETQYF

V gene: TRBV7-8
CDR3 length: 15
J gene: TRBJ2-1
D gene: TRBD2
clone size: NA
CDR3 DNA: TGTGCCAGCAGCTTGGCGGGAGCATTGTACAATGAGCAGTTCTTC
CDR3 protein: CASSLAGALYNEQFF

V gene: TRBV2
CDR3 length: 14
J gene: TRBJ2-3
D gene: NA
clone size: NA
CDR3 DNA: TGTGCCAGCAGTGAGCAGGGAGTCGTAGATACGCAGTATTTT
CDR3 protein: CASSEQGVVDTQYF

V gene: TRBV19
CDR3 length: 13
J gene: TRBJ2-3
D gene: NA
clone size: NA
CDR3 DNA: TGTGCCAGTAGTCCGGCGGGCACAGATACGCAGTATTTT
CDR3 protein: CASSPAGTDTQYF

V gene: TRBV10-3
CDR3 length: 13
J gene: TRBJ2-7
D gene: TRBD1
clone size: NA
CDR3 DNA: TGTGCCATCAGTGGGCAGGGGGCGGGAGAGCAGTACTTC
CDR3 protein: CAISGQGAGEQYF

V gene: TRBV4-1
CDR3 length: 16
J gene: TRBJ2-1
D gene: TRBD2
clone size: NA
CDR3 DNA: TGCGCCAGCAGCCAAGAGAGGGTAGCGGGGGGCAATGAGCAGTTCTTC
CDR3 protein: CASSQERVAGGNEQFF

V gene: TRBV7-9
CDR3 length: 15
J gene: TRBJ2-2
D gene: NA
clone size: NA
CDR3 DNA: TGTGCCAGCAGCTTAAGGTCAGGGGCCGGCGGGGAGCTGTTTTTT
CDR3 protein: CASSLRSGAGGELFF

V gene: TRBV6-1
CDR3 length: 15
J gene: TRBJ2-1
D gene: TRBD1
clone size: NA
CDR3 DNA: TGTGCCAGCAGGGATGACAGGGGCTCGTTTAATGAGCAGTTCTTC
CDR3 protein: CASRDDRGSFNEQFF

V gene: TRBV7-2
CDR3 length: 15
J gene: TRBJ1-6
D gene: NA
clone size: once
CDR3 DNA: TGTGCCAGCAGCTTCCGGCAGGAAATTAATTCACCCCTCCACTTT
CDR3 protein: CASSFRQEINSPLHF

V gene: TRBV5-4
CDR3 length: 13
J gene: TRBJ2-7
D gene: TRBD1
clone size: NA
CDR3 DNA: TGTGCCAGCAGCTCTAGGACAGGGATTGAGCAGTACTTC
CDR3 protein: CASSSRTGIEQYF

V gene: TRBV5-4
CDR3 length: 13
J gene: TRBJ1-1
D gene: NA
clone size: NA
CDR3 DNA: TGTGCCAGCAGCACTCCACCTAGCACTGAAGCTTTCTTT
CDR3 protein: CASSTPPSTEAFF

V gene: TRBV19
CDR3 length: 15
J gene: TRBJ1-2
D gene: TRBD1
clone size: NA
CDR3 DNA: TGTGCCAGTAGCACGGACAGGGGGATTGACTATGGCTACACCTTC
CDR3 protein: CASSTDRGIDYGYTF

V gene: TRBV30
CDR3 length: 14
J gene: TRBJ2-1
D gene: TRBD1
clone size: NA
CDR3 DNA: TGTGCCCTTTGTCCGGGACAGGGGGCCGGTGAGCAGTTCTTC
CDR3 protein: CALCPGQGAGEQFF